Sequencing of this T cell receptor beta chain was carried out in a study of T-cell memory formation after mild COVID-19. This clonotype was detected ten times or more. What it binds is not known. V was pared by 5 bases and J by 7 bases, with 11 bases of the junction left unmatched. Germline values: CDR1 MNHEY, CDR2 SVGEGT. The CDR3 length is 15 residues. TCRdb re-analysed the 5' RACE reads in MiXCR, keeping a single row per CDR3 protein. Among tens of thousands of distinct CDR3 sequences listed, approximately 21% were seen once. General study points: The CD4+ clones that contracted clustered mainly within CM and EM, and the CD8+ clones concentrated in EMRA. Clones that got smaller from day 15 to 85 had even CD4/CD8, while clones growing later tipped toward CD4+. Certain responding clones were present in pre-infection memory, suggesting participation of cross-reactive memory.

Specimen: PBMCs or a T cell subset sorted from them (not recorded which). The TCR originated in an adult who had mild COVID-19 (a few samples of this study predate the infection). Cell type and time point are not known. This sequence joins TRBV6-2 or TRBV6-3 and TRBJ2-1, with 7 nucleotides matching TRBD2. The CDR3 loop is CASSQNGRLKNEQFF. The DNA of the CDR3 is TGTGCCAGCAGTCAGAACGGGAGGCTGAAGAATGAGCAGTTCTTC.